Presented here are 21 T cell receptor beta chains from one specimen sequenced in a study of T cells in tumors after PD-1 blockade. This table comes from immunoSEQ multiplex PCR, and its TCRdb copy is limited to in-frame clones, with some not included. This table has about 59,000 clones, around 80% appearing once. The material was PBMCs, obtained before anti-PD-1 treatment. These TCRs come from a human donor with basal cell carcinoma.

The rearrangement joins TRBV11-1 to TRBJ2-5; 11 bases are shared with TRBD1. CDR3 length: 15 amino acids. Germline V gene data show CDR1 as SGHAT and CDR2 as FQDESV (reference sequence). The trim removed 3 bases at V and 5 bases at J, leaving 5 bases unmatched. This chain's CDR3 is CASSFRTGGRETQYF. The DNA of the CDR3 is TGTGCCAGCAGCTTCCGGACAGGGGGCCGTGAGACCCAGTACTTC.

V is TRBV30 and J is TRBJ1-1; D call uncertain. Germline CDR1 GTSNPN, CDR2 SVGIG (reference sequence). The length of the CDR3 is 18 residues. Trimming took 0 bases from V and 1 from J, leaving 21 bases between them. The DNA for the CDR3 is TGTGCCTGGAGTGTCGGGAACACATTGGTTCCTCGGAACACTGAAGCTTTCTTT. This translates into CAWSVGNTLVPRNTEAFF. Full variable domain (rest looked up from reference TRBV30 and TRBJ1-1): SQTIHQWPATLVQPVGSPLSLECTVEGTSNPNLYWYRQAAGRGLQLLFYSVGIGQISSEVPQNLSASRPQDRQFILSSKKLLLSDSGFYLCAWSVGNTLVPRNTEAFFGQGTRLTVV.

The chain couples TRBV9 to TRBJ1-5; D is undetermined. CDR1 is SGDLS, CDR2 YYNGEE, per germline. V lost 3 bases and J lost 0, with 10 bases in between. This CDR3 comprises 15 residues. CDR3 in DNA: TGTGCCAGCAGCGGAGGCCATGATAGCAATCAGCCCCAGCATTTT. It specifies CASSGGHDSNQPQHF.

V and J are TRBV15 and TRBJ1-2, with a possible D match to TRBD1 (5 bases). Germline CDR1 is LNHNV and CDR2 is YYDKDF (reference sequence). V lost 0 bases and J lost 4, with 9 bases in between. The CDR3 extends over 14 amino acids. The chain's CDR3 is CATSRDTGSYGYTF. The CDR3 DNA reads as TGTGCCACCAGCAGAGATACAGGAAGCTATGGCTACACCTTC.

This chain uses TRBV5-1 with TRBJ1-1, with D possibly being TRBD1 (5 bases). The CDR3 has 15 residues. Germline assignment: CDR1 SGHRS and CDR2 YFSETQ. V gave up 0 bases and J gave up 1 base, with 10 bases separating them. CDR3 in DNA: TGCGCCAGCAGCTTGGCTGGGGCGCAGAACACTGAAGCTTTCTTT. This codes for CASSLAGAQNTEAFF.

The chain recombines TRBV5-1 with TRBJ2-5, with D uncertain. V lost 4 bases and J lost 7, with 11 bases in between. Germline assignment: CDR1 SGHRS and CDR2 YFSETQ. The CDR3 has 12 residues. The CDR3 region has the DNA TGCGCCAGCAGCCCGGGCCCGGGGACCCAGTACTTC. Amino acid sequence: CASSPGPGTQYF. The complete variable domain, with remaining parts taken from reference TRBV5-1 and TRBJ2-5, reads KAGVTQTPRYLIKTRGQQVTLSCSPISGHRSVSWYQQTPGQGLQFLFEYFSETQRNKGNFPGRFSGRQFSNSRSEMNVSTLELGDSALYLCASSPGPGTQYFGPGTRLLVL.

The chain recombines TRBV5-1 with TRBJ2-2; 9 bases line up with TRBD1. After removal of 2 bases from V and 3 bases from J, the junction contained 17 bases not matched to a gene. There are 20 residues in the CDR3. Germline CDR1 and CDR2: SGHRS and YFSETQ. The CDR3 bases are TGCGCCAGCAGCTTTAAGACAGGGGGACAAATAAACGCGTACACCGGGGAGCTGTTTTTT. It specifies CASSFKTGGQINAYTGELFF.

This clone appeared a single time. The CDR3 loop reads CSVATGMHTEAFF. The DNA for the CDR3 is TGCAGCGTTGCAACAGGGATGCACACTGAAGCTTTCTTT. V is TRBV29-1 and J is TRBJ1-1; D is perhaps TRBD1 (6 bases). The germline CDR1 and CDR2 sequences are SQVTM and ANQGSEA. This CDR3 has 13 amino acids. V lost 4 bases and J lost 3, with 12 bases in between.

The gene calls are TRBV7-6 and TRBJ1-2; D is unclear. CDR1 and CDR2 (germline): SGHVS, FNYEAQ. The CDR3 loop spans 12 amino acids. The germline V and J ends were trimmed by 5 bases and 8 bases, with 12 bases remaining between them. CDR3 in amino acids: CASSPGWKGYTF. The CDR3, as DNA: TGTGCCAGCAGCCCAGGTTGGAAGGGCTACACCTTC. The whole variable domain, remainder taken from reference TRBV7-6 and TRBJ1-2, is GAGVSQSPRYKVTKRGQDVALRCDPISGHVSLYWYRQALGQGPEFLTYFNYEAQQDKSGLPNDRFSAERPEGSISTLTIQRTEQRDSAMYRCASSPGWKGYTFGSGTRLTVV.

This rearrangement joins TRBV27 to TRBJ2-7; 11 nucleotides line up with TRBD2. Germline V gene sequence: CDR1 MNHEY, CDR2 SMNVEV (reference sequence). This CDR3 spans 14 amino acids. V gave up 9 bases and J gave up 7 bases; unmatched junction bases: 11. The CDR3 loop is CARIAGGLPLEQYF. CDR3 nucleotides: TGTGCCAGAATAGCGGGGGGGCTTCCCTTAGAGCAGTACTTC.

V gene TRBV30 combines with J gene TRBJ1-1; D unresolved. Germline V lookup: CDR1 GTSNPN, CDR2 SVGIG (reference sequence). V lost 1 base, J lost 6 bases, and 9 bases lay in between. This CDR3 is 12 amino acids long. The CDR3 DNA is TGTGCCTGGAGTGCACTAGCCTCTGAAGCTTTCTTT. As protein: CAWSALASEAFF.

This sequence joins TRBV23-1 and TRBJ2-7, with D uncertain. TRBV23-1 is recorded as an ORF, its role being uncertain. This CDR3 is built from 11 residues. The V and J ends lost 6 bases and 3 bases respectively, with 6 bases between them. The CDR3 coding sequence is TGCGCCAGCAGGCTGGTCTACGAGCAGTACTTC. Amino acid sequence: CASRLVYEQYF.

The CDR3 region has the DNA TGTGCCAGCAGTCAGGACAGGGGGAGTCCTGAAGCTTTCTTT. As protein: CASSQDRGSPEAFF. The chain is built from TRBV7-9 and TRBJ1-1, with 10 bases fitting TRBD1. Unmatched junction bases numbered 7, after V lost 6 bases and J lost 6 bases. The CDR3 is 14 residues long. CDR1 and CDR2 from the germline V gene are SEHNR and FQNEAQ (reference sequence).

This chain uses TRBV3-1 (or the pseudogene TRBV3-2) with TRBJ2-3; D is possibly TRBD2 (6 bases). The CDR3 runs 16 residues. V lost 3 bases, J lost 8 bases, and 21 bases lay in between. CDR1 LGHDT and CDR2 YNNKEL come from the germline V gene (reference sequence). The CDR3 DNA follows: TGTGCCAGCAGCCACTTGCGGGACCCCTCTGACGGTACGCAGTATTTT. Translating it yields CASSHLRDPSDGTQYF.

V is TRBV2 and J is TRBJ1-6; 7 bases match TRBD1. J gave up 8 bases and V 6 bases, and 7 bases lay outside the gene matches. Germline V CDR1 and CDR2: SNHLY, FYNNEI. The CDR3 totals 14 residues. The CDR3 bases are TGTGCCAGCAGAATCCGGGACAGAGATTCACCCCTCCACTTT. Translation gives CASRIRDRDSPLHF.

The chain has TRBV3-1 (or the pseudogene TRBV3-2) and TRBJ2-3; maybe TRBD1 (6 bases). With 5 bases removed from V and 2 bases from J, the gap between germline ends came to 11 bases. CDR1 LGHDT and CDR2 YNNKEL come from the germline V gene (reference sequence). The CDR3 totals 14 residues. The CDR3 region has the DNA TGTGCCAGCAGCTACGGACAGCACACAGATACGCAGTATTTT. Protein product: CASSYGQHTDTQYF.

This chain connects TRBV12-1 to TRBJ2-3; TRBD2, the table's D call, was not compared with the DNA. TRBV12-1 is a listed pseudogene. The CDR3 is 14 residues long. The DNA of the CDR3 is TGTGCCAGCAGCTTTCCCTCCAGCACAGATACGCAGTATTTT. Encoded protein: CASSFPSSTDTQYF.

The V call is TRBV5-1, the J call TRBJ2-7; 8 positions match TRBD1. Germline assignment: CDR1 SGHRS and CDR2 YFSETQ. The length of the CDR3 is 14 residues. V shed 4 bases, J shed 3 bases, and the junction held 6 bases outside the gene matches. CDR3 amino acids: CASSLGDRSYEQYF. DNA for the CDR3: TGCGCCAGCAGCCTGGGGGACAGGAGCTACGAGCAGTACTTC.

V and J are TRBV4-2 and TRBJ2-2; D may be TRBD1 or TRBD2 (6 bases each). Germline CDR1 LGHNA, CDR2 YNFKEQ. The CDR3 spans 17 residues. The ends were cut back, 0 bases at V and 5 bases at J, with 16 bases in the middle. CDR3 loop: CASSQEGGAGTTGELFF. The CDR3 DNA is TGTGCCAGCAGCCAAGAAGGAGGGGCCGGGACAACCGGGGAGCTGTTTTTT.

In its sample, this clone was seen once. The V gene is TRBV7-9, the J gene TRBJ2-2; unclear D gene. CDR1 is SEHNR, CDR2 FQNEAQ, per germline (reference sequence). V lost 4 bases to trimming and J lost 5 bases, with 8 bases between them. The CDR3 covers 13 residues. Here the CDR3 DNA reads TGTGCCAGCAGCTCTCAAGGAACCGGGGAGCTGTTTTTT. This codes for CASSSQGTGELFF.

CDR3 nucleotide sequence: TGTGCCAGCAGCGTAAGGGACCCAGTGGGGGGCTACACAGATACGCAGTATTTT. Its translation is CASSVRDPVGGYTDTQYF. The J gene is TRBJ2-3, the V gene TRBV9; D may match TRBD1 or TRBD2 (6 bases each). The CDR3 runs 18 residues. V lost 1 base and J 2 bases, leaving 20 bases between the germline ends. Germline loops: CDR1 SGDLS, CDR2 YYNGEE. Full variable domain (outside the CDR3, taken from reference TRBV9 and TRBJ2-3): DSGVTQTPKHLITATGQRVTLRCSPRSGDLSVYWYQQSLDQGLQFLIQYYNGEERAKGNILERFSAQQFPDLHSELNLSSLELGDSALYFCASSVRDPVGGYTDTQYFGPGTRLTVL.